Following are 24 T cell receptor beta chains from one sample sequenced in a study of T cells generated in artificial thymic organoids (dated by TCRdb to the late 2010s). Artificial thymic organoids were built by aggregating human HSPCs with MS5 murine stromal cells transduced with human DLL1, cultured at an air-liquid interface. The cells used to seed the organoids were FACS-purified CD34+CD3- hematopoietic stem and progenitor cells from which residual T cells had been depleted. The library came from 5' RACE. Sequencing was performed on an Illumina MiSeq. TCRalpha and TCRbeta libraries were amplified in separate semi-nested PCR reactions using Advantage 2 and reverse primers located in the TRAC or TRBC constant regions. Starting from the raw public reads, TCRdb applied fastp trimming at Q25, assembled clones with MiXCR and retained in-frame beta chains. One record per CDR3 amino acid sequence lists the most common genes and DNA. In all, the sample holds several thousand distinct CDR3 sequences, and around 25% of those were seen once. The ten largest make up 2.5% to 3.5% of the sample.

The antigens for these receptors are not known. The material sequenced was naive CD8+ T cells grown in artificial thymic organoids from cord blood stem and progenitor cells. The intended sense of this specimen's cell subset or site label: CD3+TCRalphabeta+CD8SP T cells; for blood, CD45RO-CCR7+ naive CD8+ T cells. The receptor source for this set is a human donor who gave cord blood stem cells for thymic organoid culture, a cardiac surgery patient who gave postnatal thymus, or a blood donor (not recorded which).

The gene calls are TRBV5-6 and TRBJ1-1, with TRBD1 identical over 9 bases. Germline V gene data show CDR1 as SGHDT and CDR2 as YYEEEE. This CDR3 region has 17 residues. The V segment lost 4 bases and the J segment 0 bases; nucleotides outside the gene matches: 10. CDR3 sequence reads: CASSGDREHPMNTEAFF. In DNA form, the CDR3 reads TGTGCCAGCAGCGGGGACAGGGAACACCCCATGAACACTGAAGCTTTCTTT.

This chain uses TRBV10-3 with TRBJ2-5; D uncertain. CDR3 length: 14 residues. Trimming took off 3 bases at V and 5 bases at J, with 13 bases between the two ends. Germline V gives CDR1 ENHRY, CDR2 SYGVKD. The DNA for the CDR3 is TGTGCCATCAGTGATGGAGATCCCCCGGAGACCCAGTACTTC. Protein sequence: CAISDGDPPETQYF.

This clonotype has just one count. CDR3 in amino acids: CASSRGTGEGTQYF. CDR3 bases: TGCGCCAGCAGCCGCGGGACAGGGGAAGGTACGCAGTATTTT. This sequence joins TRBV4-3 and TRBJ2-3; 10 bases are shared with TRBD1. Germline CDR1 is LGHNA and CDR2 is YSLEER. The length of the CDR3 is 14 residues. V was clipped by 4 bases and J by 8 bases; unmatched bases: 6.

The chain is built from TRBV4-1 and TRBJ1-1; a possible D gene is TRBD1 (6 bases). V was cut by 0 bases and J by 1 base, with 15 bases left in between. This CDR3 contains 17 residues. Looked up from germline, CDR1 is MGHRA and CDR2 is YSYEKL. The CDR3 DNA reads as TGCGCCAGCAGCCAAGACACAGGGATTTTGAGGAACACTGAAGCTTTCTTT. It encodes CASSQDTGILRNTEAFF.

This clonotype turned up a few times. The chain joins TRBV5-1 to TRBJ2-5; a weak D match, TRBD1 (5 bases). Per the germline V gene, CDR1 is SGHRS and CDR2 is YFSETQ. The CDR3 has 15 residues. With 0 bases removed from V and 2 bases from J, the gap between germline ends came to 11 bases. The CDR3 loop is CASSLVAGLQETQYF. The CDR3 nucleotides read TGCGCCAGCAGCTTGGTGGCAGGGCTTCAAGAGACCCAGTACTTC.

This clonotype is medium-sized (0.01 to 0.1%) within its sample. The chain has TRBV6-2 or TRBV6-3 and TRBJ2-1; possibly TRBD1 for D (5 bases). With 5 bases removed from V and 9 bases from J, the gap between germline ends came to 8 bases. Per germline, CDR1 MNHEY and CDR2 SVGEGT. This CDR3 region has 11 residues. CDR3 amino acids: CASSPRGEQFF. CDR3 sequence (DNA): TGTGCCAGCAGTCCAAGGGGTGAGCAGTTCTTC.

This clonotype was seen only a few times. V is TRBV7-8 and J is TRBJ2-1; D is undetermined. Trimming pared 5 bases from V and 7 bases from J, leaving 9 bases between. The CDR3 spans 12 residues. The V gene's germline CDR1 is SGHVS and CDR2 FQNEAQ. The CDR3, as DNA: TGTGCCAGCAGCCAGCACTCGAATGAGCAGTTCTTC. It yields the protein CASSQHSNEQFF.

This chain links TRBV18 with TRBJ1-5; D remains unclear. Germline V CDR1 and CDR2: KGHSH, LQKENI. V was cut by 3 bases and J by 4 bases, with 4 bases left in between. This CDR3 contains 12 residues. CDR3 sequence: CASSPGNQPQHF. CDR3 sequence (DNA): TGTGCCAGCTCACCGGGGAATCAGCCCCAGCATTTT. Full variable domain (remainder filled in from reference TRBV18 and TRBJ1-5): NAGVMQNPRHLVRRRGQEARLRCSPMKGHSHVYWYRQLPEEGLKFMVYLQKENIIDESGMPKERFSAEFPKEGPSILRIQQVVRGDSAAYFCASSPGNQPQHFGDGTRLSIL.

J is TRBJ2-1 and V is TRBV4-3, with D tentatively TRBD1 (6 bases). From germline, CDR1 is LGHNA and CDR2 YSLEER. Between the trimmed V and J ends, which lost 3 bases and 8 bases, there was a span of 11 bases. The length of the CDR3 is 13 residues. In DNA, the CDR3 is TGCGCCAGCAGCCACGGCCAGGGGCATGAGCAGTTCTTC. It codes for CASSHGQGHEQFF.

This chain joins TRBV18 and TRBJ2-7, with 8 bases matching TRBD1. Germline CDR1 is KGHSH and CDR2 is LQKENI. J lost 2 bases, V lost 0 bases, and 9 bases had no gene match. CDR3 length: 17 residues. The CDR3 bases are TGTGCCAGCTCACCACCAATCGAGACAGGGGTCGCCTACGAGCAGTACTTC. It specifies CASSPPIETGVAYEQYF.

A few counts support this clonotype. V and J are TRBV12-3 or TRBV12-4 and TRBJ1-1, with D possibly matching TRBD1 (5 bases). Trimming cost V 6 bases and J 2 bases, with 13 bases left between them. The CDR3 is 14 amino acids. Here the CDR3 reads CASSGGGFNTEAFF. CDR3 DNA sequence: TGTGCCAGCAGCGGGGGGGGGTTCAACACTGAAGCTTTCTTT.

This clonotype is labeled medium-sized. The J gene is TRBJ2-1, the V gene TRBV5-1; maybe TRBD2 (7 bases). The V gene lost 4 bases and the J gene lost 0 bases, with 14 bases spanning the gap. There are 16 residues in the CDR3. Germline CDR1 is SGHRS and CDR2 is YFSETQ. CDR3 in amino acids: CASSLGGPHSYNEQFF. In DNA form, the CDR3 reads TGCGCCAGCAGCCTCGGGGGGCCCCACTCCTACAATGAGCAGTTCTTC.

Of note for this clonotype: An end of the junction differs from the germline gene, which may be a read error. V is TRBV4-2 and J is TRBJ1-2; tentatively, D is TRBD1 (6 bases). From germline, CDR1 is LGHNA and CDR2 YNFKEQ. The CDR3 totals 16 residues. For the CDR3, the DNA is TGTGCCAGCAGCCCTGCCTGTCACAGGGCTAACTATGGCTACGCCTTC. This translates into CASSPACHRANYGYAF.

This clonotype occurred a few times. Germline and junction disagree at one end, which may indicate a read error. This sequence joins TRBV9 and TRBJ2-1; possible D gene TRBD1, 7 bases. Germline CDR1 and CDR2: SGDLS and YYNGEE. The CDR3 is 15 amino acids. The CDR3: CASSVVAGGYNEQLF. The CDR3, as DNA: TGTGCCAGCAGCGTAGTGGCAGGGGGGTACAATGAGCAGCTCTTC. Supplemented by reference TRBV9 and TRBJ2-1, the full variable domain reads DSGVTQTPKHLITATGQRVTLRCSPRSGDLSVYWYQQSLDQGLQFLIQYYNGEERAKGNILERFSAQQFPDLHSELNLSSLELGDSALYFCASSVVAGGYNEQLFGPGTRLTVL.

By sample share, this clonotype is medium-sized (0.01 to 0.1%). The V and J genes are TRBV20-1 and TRBJ1-2; D might be TRBD1 (5 bases). V dropped 5 bases and J dropped 5 bases, with 18 bases sitting between them. This CDR3 has 14 amino acids. Per germline, CDR1 DFQATT and CDR2 SNEGSKA (reference sequence). The CDR3 bases are TGCAGTGCTCGACGATCCAGGGTCGGGTATGGCTACACCTTC. As protein: CSARRSRVGYGYTF.

The CDR3 nucleotides are TGTGCCAGCAAGGCGGGCAGCTGCTCCACTGAAGCTTTCTTT. Protein: CASKAGSCSTEAFF. V usage is TRBV12-3 or TRBV12-4 and J usage is TRBJ1-1; D is unclear. V lost 7 bases to trimming and J lost 4 bases, with 16 bases between them. The CDR3 totals 14 residues.

The gene calls are TRBV6-5 and TRBJ2-7; 8 nucleotides agree with TRBD1. The CDR3 is made up of 13 amino acids. The V gene's germline CDR1 is MNHEY and CDR2 SVGAGI. The junction had 3 bases not matched to a gene; V was cut back by 6 bases and J by 2 bases. The CDR3 spells CASRWDRTYEQYF. Here the CDR3 DNA reads TGTGCCAGCAGGTGGGACAGGACCTACGAGCAGTACTTC.

This clonotype was detected once. A read error may be the cause here, since a much bigger clone is one base away. The rearrangement joins TRBV7-6 to TRBJ2-7; 8 positions match TRBD1. Germline-derived CDR1 and CDR2 are SGHVS and FNYEAQ. The CDR3 runs to 14 residues. The DNA of the CDR3 is TGTGCCAGCAGCCCCGACAGGGGCGATTACGGGCAGTACTTC. This gives the protein CASSPDRGDYGQYF.

This clonotype appeared a few times. This chain joins TRBV4-1 and TRBJ1-1, with D possibly matching TRBD1 (5 bases). The CDR3 spans 14 residues. Germline loops: CDR1 MGHRA, CDR2 YSYEKL. Between the trimmed V and J ends, which lost 7 bases and 2 bases, there was a span of 14 bases. In nucleotides, the CDR3 is TGCGCCAGCACCCAGGCCGGGGGAAACACTGAAGCTTTCTTT. It codes for CASTQAGGNTEAFF.

This clonotype is medium-sized by share. This chain links TRBV4-3 with TRBJ2-5, with 7 bases identical to TRBD1. The CDR3 extends over 14 amino acids. CDR1 and CDR2 (germline): LGHNA, YSLEER. The V segment lost 0 bases and the J segment 4 bases; nucleotides outside the gene matches: 2. In DNA form, the CDR3 reads TGCGCCAGCAGCCAAGAGTACAGGGGAGAGACCCAGTACTTC. Amino acid sequence: CASSQEYRGETQYF.

In its sample, this clonotype was seen a few times. The CDR3 nucleotides read TGCGCCAGCAGCTTACCCTATGGCTACACCTTC. This gives the protein CASSLPYGYTF. The chain recombines TRBV5-1 with TRBJ1-2; D remains ambiguous. The CDR3 length is 11 residues. The germline V and J ends were trimmed by 2 bases and 4 bases, with 3 bases remaining between them. Germline lookup yields CDR1 SGHRS and CDR2 YFSETQ. The whole variable domain, filled in from reference TRBV5-1 and TRBJ1-2, reads KAGVTQTPRYLIKTRGQQVTLSCSPISGHRSVSWYQQTPGQGLQFLFEYFSETQRNKGNFPGRFSGRQFSNSRSEMNVSTLELGDSALYLCASSLPYGYTFGSGTRLTVV.

The rearrangement uses TRBV18 and TRBJ2-6, with unresolved D. Germline V gives CDR1 KGHSH, CDR2 LQKENI. The CDR3 spans 18 residues. Trimming pared 3 bases from V and 0 bases from J, leaving 15 bases between. For the CDR3, the DNA is TGTGCCAGCTCACCGCTTTATGGTCAGAGCTCTGGGGCCAACGTCCTGACTTTC. Translated, it gives CASSPLYGQSSGANVLTF.

J is TRBJ2-5 and V is TRBV5-1; D ambiguous. The germline CDR1 and CDR2 sequences are SGHRS and YFSETQ. Trimming shortened V by 0 bases and J by 9 bases, and 12 bases separated the two germline ends. This CDR3 comprises 13 residues. The CDR3 DNA reads TGCGCCAGCAGCTTGGGACGGCTTGGGGCCCAGTACTTC. It codes for CASSLGRLGAQYF.

V is TRBV5-5 and J is TRBJ2-4, with 8 bases aligning to TRBD2. This CDR3 contains 17 residues. Per germline, CDR1 SGHKS and CDR2 YYEKEE (reference sequence). The ends lost 0 bases at V and 0 bases at J; junction bases unmatched: 5. The CDR3 region is CASSLAPGGLAKNIQYF. CDR3 sequence (DNA): TGTGCCAGCAGCTTGGCCCCGGGAGGGCTAGCCAAAAACATTCAGTACTTC. Variable domain in full (rest from reference TRBV5-5 and TRBJ2-4): DAGVTQSPTHLIKTRGQQVTLRCSPISGHKSVSWYQQVLGQGPQFIFQYYEKEERGRGNFPDRFSARQFPNYSSELNVNALLLGDSALYLCASSLAPGGLAKNIQYFGAGTRLSVL.